These 20 T cell receptor beta chains share one sample of origin, sequenced in a study of cytomegalovirus exposure and HLA in healthy donors. Researchers ran the PCR with 60 Vbeta and 13 Jbeta primers. The method was immunoSEQ multiplex PCR; TCRdb's version includes in-frame clones alone and lacks a portion of them. In the table there are around 170,000 clones, roughly 84% of which are singletons. Input material: PBMCs. The origin of the receptors is a woman aged 50 to 60 in good health and CMV-seropositive.

The chain couples TRBV5-4 to TRBJ1-2; TRBD1 agrees at 7 bases. Germline loops: CDR1 SGHNT, CDR2 YYREEE (reference sequence). The CDR3 covers 16 residues. V lost 0 bases, J lost 0 bases, and 5 bases stayed unmatched. The CDR3 loop is CASSLGGTASNYGYTF. The CDR3 nucleotides read TGTGCCAGCAGCTTGGGAGGGACAGCCTCTAACTATGGCTACACCTTC.

The sample holds a few counts of this clone. The chain has TRBV19 and TRBJ2-3; tentatively, D is TRBD1 (6 bases). The CDR3 consists of 13 residues. Germline V gene lookup returns CDR1 LNHDA and CDR2 SQIVND (reference sequence). V was clipped by 3 bases and J by 9 bases, with 13 bases between them. The CDR3 DNA reads as TGTGCCAGTAGTATTCCTACAGGGCTAACGCAGTATTTT. This encodes CASSIPTGLTQYF.

V usage is TRBV11-3 and J usage is TRBJ2-5, with 9 bases identical to TRBD1. J lost 4 bases, V lost 4 bases, and 7 bases had no gene match. Germline lookup yields CDR1 SGHNT and CDR2 YENEEA. The CDR3 loop spans 15 amino acids. CDR3 sequence (DNA): TGTGCCAGCAGCTCGGGACAGGGATCGGGAGAGACCCAGTACTTC. It encodes CASSSGQGSGETQYF.

V is TRBV5-1 and J is TRBJ2-3, with D perhaps matching TRBD2 (6 bases). V was pared by 2 bases and J by 5 bases, with 21 bases between. CDR3 length equals 17 residues. Germline CDR1 SGHRS, CDR2 YFSETQ. The CDR3: CASSLGAQYAGQDTQYF. CDR3 nucleotide sequence: TGCGCCAGCAGCTTAGGGGCCCAGTACGCGGGGCAAGATACGCAGTATTTT.

Note on this clone: Within the sample, other DNA sequences also encode this same CDR3. The chain carries TRBV7-3 and TRBJ2-3; TRBD2 aligns across 12 bases. The V gene's germline CDR1 is SGHTA and CDR2 FQGTGA. V lost 5 bases and J lost 1; bases outside the gene matches: 1. The CDR3 has 15 residues. The DNA for the CDR3 is TGTGCCAGCAGCCGGACTAGCGGGGGCACAGATACGCAGTATTTT. It encodes CASSRTSGGTDTQYF.

Points on this clone: The sample holds other DNA sequences that translate to the same CDR3. V is TRBV18 and J is TRBJ1-2; TRBD1 aligns across 9 bases. Unmatched junction bases numbered 8, after V lost 3 bases and J lost 3 bases. This CDR3 comprises 16 residues. Germline assignment: CDR1 KGHSH and CDR2 LQKENI. The CDR3 loop reads CASSPDRGGFDYGYTF. Written as DNA, the CDR3 is TGTGCCAGCTCACCGGACAGGGGAGGCTTTGACTATGGCTACACCTTC. The complete variable domain, with remaining parts taken from reference TRBV18 and TRBJ1-2, reads NAGVMQNPRHLVRRRGQEARLRCSPMKGHSHVYWYRQLPEEGLKFMVYLQKENIIDESGMPKERFSAEFPKEGPSILRIQQVVRGDSAAYFCASSPDRGGFDYGYTFGSGTRLTVV.

For this clone: Other nucleotide sequences from this sample produce the same CDR3. The chain uses TRBV7-8 and TRBJ1-1; no reliable D call. Germline lookup yields CDR1 SGHVS and CDR2 FQNEAQ. This CDR3 has 14 residues. V gave up 3 bases and J gave up 0 bases, with 8 bases separating them. As DNA, the CDR3 is TGTGCCAGCAGCTTCGGCGGCATGAACACTGAAGCTTTCTTT. This gives the protein CASSFGGMNTEAFF.

In regard to this clone: Sequence at one end of the junction differs from germline and may be a read error. The chain combines TRBV5-1 with TRBJ1-4, with TRBD1 as a possible D gene (6 bases). This CDR3 comprises 15 residues. Germline CDR1 is SGHRS and CDR2 is YFSETQ. CDR3 region: CASSPGQSTNEKLFF. CDR3 bases: TGTGCCAGCAGCCCTGGACAGTCAACTAATGAAAAACTGTTTTTT.

The J gene is TRBJ2-7, the V gene TRBV2; 9 nucleotides align to TRBD1. The CDR3 is made up of 16 amino acids. Trimming at V came to 1 base and at J to 7 bases, leaving 11 bases not matched to a gene. Germline V gene sequence: CDR1 SNHLY, CDR2 FYNNEI. CDR3 protein: CASSEGGTQGAGEQYF. The CDR3 DNA follows: TGTGCCAGCAGTGAAGGGGGGACACAGGGGGCGGGTGAGCAGTACTTC.

The count of this clone is one. CDR3 region: CASSLAPLGQGNEQYF. The CDR3 DNA is TGCGCCAGCAGCTTGGCCCCACTGGGACAGGGGAACGAGCAGTACTTC. This rearrangement joins TRBV5-1 to TRBJ2-7; 10 bases match TRBD1. With 0 bases clipped from V and 5 bases from J, the junction kept 8 bases outside the gene matches. The CDR3 is made up of 16 amino acids. CDR1 SGHRS and CDR2 YFSETQ come from the germline V gene.

This clone appeared a single time. The chain joins TRBV19 to TRBJ2-3; TRBD2 might be the D (7 bases). CDR3 size: 15 residues. Trimming removed 7 bases from V and 5 bases from J, with 19 bases in between. In germline, CDR1 is LNHDA, CDR2 SQIVND (reference sequence). The CDR3 coding sequence is TGTGCCAGTACCCCAAGGGGGGGCCGTGTAGATACGCAGTATTTT. Translation gives CASTPRGGRVDTQYF. Full variable domain (missing parts from reference TRBV19 and TRBJ2-3): DGGITQSPKYLFRKEGQNVTLSCEQNLNHDAMYWYRQDPGQGLRLIYYSQIVNDFQKGDIAEGYSVSREKKESFPLTVTSAQKNPTAFYLCASTPRGGRVDTQYFGPGTRLTVL.

V is TRBV18 and J is TRBJ2-7; the D gene is possibly TRBD1 (5 bases). Germline-derived CDR1 and CDR2 are KGHSH and LQKENI. This CDR3 contains 14 residues. Trimming took off 0 bases at V and 7 bases at J, with 13 bases between the two ends. CDR3 in DNA: TGTGCCAGCTCACCACCAGGGCCGACAGTAGAGCAGTACTTC. Residues: CASSPPGPTVEQYF.

The genes are TRBV4-2 and TRBJ1-1; no reliable D call. Germline V CDR1 and CDR2: LGHNA, YNFKEQ. CDR3 length: 13 residues. Trimming pared 0 bases from V and 7 bases from J, leaving 9 bases between. CDR3 protein: CASSQDSPREAFF. The CDR3 DNA is TGTGCCAGCAGCCAAGATTCCCCCCGTGAAGCTTTCTTT.

The rearrangement uses TRBV7-9 and TRBJ2-3; 13 bases are a match to TRBD2. This CDR3 has 18 residues. The germline CDR1 and CDR2 sequences are SEHNR and FQNEAQ (reference sequence). J gave up 0 bases and V 5 bases, and 8 bases lay outside the gene matches. The DNA for the CDR3 is TGTGCCAGCAGCAAAAGGGGACTAGCGGGGTCTAGCACAGATACGCAGTATTTT. Encoded protein: CASSKRGLAGSSTDTQYF.

This chain uses TRBV15 with TRBJ2-7; TRBD2 might be the D (5 bases). Germline assignment: CDR1 LNHNV and CDR2 YYDKDF (reference sequence). V lost 0 bases, J lost 3 bases, and 12 bases lay in between. This CDR3 comprises 15 residues. CDR3 bases: TGTGCCACCAGCAGAGATAGCGTGAGCCTCTACGAGCAGTACTTC. Translating gives CATSRDSVSLYEQYF.

This sequence joins TRBV2 and TRBJ1-5, with TRBD1 matching over 11 bases. The CDR3 consists of 13 residues. CDR1 SNHLY and CDR2 FYNNEI come from the germline V gene. V was pared by 8 bases and J by 6 bases, with 3 bases of the junction left unmatched. The CDR3 spells CASGQGASQPQHF. CDR3 sequence (DNA): TGTGCCAGCGGACAGGGGGCTTCTCAGCCCCAGCATTTT.

The chain carries TRBV27 and TRBJ2-5, with TRBD2 identical over 8 bases. V dropped 3 bases and J dropped 7; count of bases not matched to a gene: 10. The germline gives CDR1 MNHEY, CDR2 SMNVEV (reference sequence). The CDR3 extends over 15 amino acids. The CDR3 DNA is TGTGCCAGCAGTTTGGAGCGAGGCGGGGGGCGGACCCAGTACTTC. Its protein product is CASSLERGGGRTQYF.

The rearrangement links TRBV7-9 to TRBJ2-3; weak D call: TRBD2 (6 bases). Trimming took off 7 bases at V and 1 base at J, with 12 bases between the two ends. The germline CDR1 and CDR2 sequences are SEHNR and FQNEAQ (reference sequence). The CDR3 extends over 14 amino acids. CDR3 protein: CASTPGGGTDTQYF. The DNA for the CDR3 is TGTGCCAGCACCCCGGGCGGGGGCACAGATACGCAGTATTTT.

This chain joins TRBV4-3 and TRBJ2-5; 7 bases are a match to TRBD1. V lost 5 bases and J lost 0; bases outside the gene matches: 3. Germline loops: CDR1 LGHNA, CDR2 YSLEER. The length of the CDR3 is 14 residues. The CDR3 DNA reads as TGCGCCAGCAGCTCCGGGACAGACCAAGAGACCCAGTACTTC. Its protein is CASSSGTDQETQYF.

V gene TRBV7-8 combines with J gene TRBJ1-5, with a weak D call TRBD1 (5 bases). Germline V gene sequence: CDR1 SGHVS, CDR2 FQNEAQ. The CDR3 is 14 residues long. Deletions cut 1 base from V and 7 bases from J, with 11 bases between. CDR3 sequence (DNA): TGTGCCAGCAGCTTAGAACAGGTCTGGCAGCCCCAGCATTTT. This encodes CASSLEQVWQPQHF.